This paragraph covers one T cell receptor (beta chain) sequence. These data are taken from a study of T cell changes during pregnancy in multiple sclerosis. Here immunoSEQ multiplex PCR was the method, and the copy in TCRdb shows in-frame clones only, minus some. This table has 100,000 or so clones, about 89% appearing once. V lost 2 bases and J 3 bases, leaving 7 bases between the germline ends. In germline, CDR1 is SQVTM, CDR2 ANQGSEA. The CDR3 has 12 amino acids. This material consisted of peripheral blood, taken after pregnancy. The chain has TRBV29-1 and TRBJ1-2; D remains unclear. This receptor was identified in a female donor with multiple sclerosis, enrolled in a pregnancy study. DNA of the CDR3: TGCAGCGTTGAAATGGCTGACTATGGCTACACCTTC. It encodes CSVEMADYGYTF.